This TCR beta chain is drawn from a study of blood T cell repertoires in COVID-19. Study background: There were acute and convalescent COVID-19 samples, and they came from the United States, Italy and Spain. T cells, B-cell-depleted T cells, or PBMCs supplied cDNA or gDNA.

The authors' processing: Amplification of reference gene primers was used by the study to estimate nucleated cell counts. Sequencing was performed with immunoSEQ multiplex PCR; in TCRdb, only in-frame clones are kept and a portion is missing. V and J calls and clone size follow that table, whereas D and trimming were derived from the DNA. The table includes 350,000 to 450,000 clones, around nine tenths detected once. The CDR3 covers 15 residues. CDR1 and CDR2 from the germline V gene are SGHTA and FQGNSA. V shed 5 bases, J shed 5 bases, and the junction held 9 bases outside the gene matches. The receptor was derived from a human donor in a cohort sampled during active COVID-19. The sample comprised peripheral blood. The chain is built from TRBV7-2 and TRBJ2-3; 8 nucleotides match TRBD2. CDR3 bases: TGTGCCAGCAGCGCGAGCGGGGGCCTTGGAGATACGCAGTATTTT. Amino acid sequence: CASSASGGLGDTQYF.